One sample yielded the 14 T cell receptor beta chains listed below, sequenced in a study of T cell responses to AZD1222 COVID-19 vaccine. Sequenced by immunoSEQ multiplex PCR; TCRdb stores in-frame clones only, minus some. The table includes 140,000 to 150,000 clones, roughly 92% detected once. This specimen was peripheral blood, taken on day 0 of AZD1222 vaccination. Receptors were obtained from an adult in good health.

This clone was seen only a few times. CDR3 in DNA: TGTGCCAGTATGACAGGGGTGAACACTGAAGCTTTCTTT. It translates to CASMTGVNTEAFF. J is TRBJ1-1 and V is TRBV2; 8 bases align to TRBD1. V shed 9 bases, J shed 0 bases, and the junction held 3 bases outside the gene matches. The CDR3 consists of 13 residues. The germline CDR1 and CDR2 sequences are SNHLY and FYNNEI.

The gene calls are TRBV4-1 and TRBJ2-1, with 11 bases that match TRBD2. The CDR3 consists of 16 residues. Germline-derived CDR1 and CDR2 are MGHRA and YSYEKL. With 4 bases clipped from V and 8 bases from J, the junction kept 10 bases outside the gene matches. CDR3 amino acids: CASSPLRLAGTDEQFF. CDR3 nucleotides: TGCGCCAGCAGCCCCCTGCGACTAGCGGGAACGGATGAGCAGTTCTTC.

This sequence joins TRBV19 and TRBJ2-5; D not certain. In germline, CDR1 is LNHDA, CDR2 SQIVND (reference sequence). The CDR3 has 12 amino acids. With 5 bases removed from V and 0 bases from J, the gap between germline ends came to 4 bases. CDR3 in DNA: TGTGCCAGTAGTGCCCACCAAGAGACCCAGTACTTC. It encodes CASSAHQETQYF.

V and J are TRBV5-4 and TRBJ2-2; D not certain. In germline, CDR1 is SGHNT, CDR2 YYREEE (reference sequence). V lost 4 bases, J lost 7 bases, and 8 bases lay in between. This CDR3 is 12 amino acids long. The CDR3 DNA reads TGTGCCAGCAGCCCCGTGAACGGGGAGCTGTTTTTT. Its translation is CASSPVNGELFF.

The CDR3 DNA reads as TGTGCCAGCAGCCCCCAATGGGGCAGAAACACTGAAGCTTTCTTT. Translating it yields CASSPQWGRNTEAFF. The chain joins TRBV3-1 (or the pseudogene TRBV3-2) to TRBJ1-1; D is possibly TRBD1 (5 bases). The CDR3 is made up of 15 amino acids. Between the trimmed V and J ends, which lost 4 bases and 2 bases, there was a span of 14 bases. In germline, CDR1 is LGHDT, CDR2 YNNKEL (reference sequence).

The genes are TRBV10-3 and TRBJ1-2; D might be TRBD1 (5 bases). V lost 2 bases to trimming and J lost 4 bases, with 11 bases between them. The germline CDR1 and CDR2 sequences are ENHRY and SYGVKD. This CDR3 comprises 14 residues. The CDR3 DNA reads as TGTGCCATCAGTGAGGGGGGGAGTTCCTATGGCTACACCTTC. Protein sequence: CAISEGGSSYGYTF.

The chain links TRBV7-6 to TRBJ2-1, with TRBD2 identical over 7 bases. Germline assignment: CDR1 SGHVS and CDR2 FNYEAQ. CDR3 length: 16 residues. Trimming took 2 bases from V and 3 from J; bases not matched to a gene: 7. The CDR3 sequence: CASSLRPSGIYNEQFF. CDR3 nucleotide sequence: TGTGCCAGCAGCTTACGCCCTAGCGGAATCTACAATGAGCAGTTCTTC.

The J gene is TRBJ2-7, the V gene TRBV11-2; D remains ambiguous. The CDR3 loop spans 13 amino acids. Germline CDR1 is SGHAT and CDR2 is FQNNGV. V lost 6 bases and J lost 3, with 12 bases in between. The CDR3 loop reads CASSPPWRYEQYF. CDR3 in DNA: TGTGCCAGCAGTCCTCCCTGGCGCTACGAGCAGTACTTC.

The rearrangement uses TRBV15 and TRBJ1-2; TRBD1 aligns across 7 bases. In germline, CDR1 is LNHNV, CDR2 YYDKDF (reference sequence). The V segment lost 0 bases and the J segment 6 bases; nucleotides outside the gene matches: 13. There are 17 residues in the CDR3. CDR3 in amino acids: CATSRDRGQGGVDGYTF. Written as DNA, the CDR3 is TGTGCCACCAGCAGAGATCGGGGGCAGGGGGGAGTCGATGGCTACACCTTC. Supplemented by reference TRBV15 and TRBJ1-2, the full variable domain reads DAMVIQNPRYQVTQFGKPVTLSCSQTLNHNVMYWYQQKSSQAPKLLFHYYDKDFNNEADTPDNFQSRRPNTSFCFLDIRSPGLGDTAMYLCATSRDRGQGGVDGYTFGSGTRLTVV.

The chain links TRBV6-2 or TRBV6-3 to TRBJ2-7; the D is unclear. Trimming removed 2 bases from V and 0 bases from J, with 11 bases in between. CDR1 and CDR2 (germline): MNHEY, SVGEGT. The CDR3 is 15 amino acids. CDR3 sequence: CASSYRAESSYEQYF. In nucleotides, the CDR3 is TGTGCCAGCAGTTACCGGGCAGAAAGCTCCTACGAGCAGTACTTC.

The chain recombines TRBV20-1 with TRBJ1-2, with 8 bases matching TRBD1. CDR3 size: 13 residues. J was trimmed by 6 bases and V by 3 bases; bases with no gene match: 6. Germline CDR1 DFQATT, CDR2 SNEGSKA (reference sequence). This CDR3 reads CSASDRGIDGYTF. The CDR3 DNA is TGCAGTGCTAGTGACAGGGGAATCGATGGCTACACCTTC.

This clone was recorded once. The chain couples TRBV28 to TRBJ1-2; 7 bases match TRBD1. J lost 7 bases, V lost 6 bases, and 17 bases had no gene match. Germline CDR1 reads MDHEN; CDR2 reads SYDVKM. The CDR3 length is 16 residues. CDR3 region: CASRSSTGRAFSGYTF. The CDR3 DNA is TGTGCCAGCAGGTCATCGACAGGGCGCGCGTTCTCTGGCTACACCTTC.

V is TRBV3-1 (or the pseudogene TRBV3-2) and J is TRBJ2-1; 7 bases line up with TRBD1. The CDR3 consists of 16 residues. CDR1 LGHDT and CDR2 YNNKEL come from the germline V gene (reference sequence). Trimming at V came to 3 bases and at J to 9 bases, leaving 14 bases not matched to a gene. The CDR3 region has the DNA TGTGCCAGCAGCCACGCTCCGGGACAGATGTTGGTTGAGCAGTTCTTC. The encoded protein is CASSHAPGQMLVEQFF.

This chain connects TRBV28 to TRBJ1-2; 8 nucleotides line up with TRBD1. The CDR3 covers 14 residues. Germline V lookup: CDR1 MDHEN, CDR2 SYDVKM. J gave up 2 bases and V 7 bases, and 6 bases lay outside the gene matches. The chain's CDR3 is CASTRTGTNYGYTF. CDR3 bases: TGTGCCAGCACCCGGACAGGGACAAACTATGGCTACACCTTC.